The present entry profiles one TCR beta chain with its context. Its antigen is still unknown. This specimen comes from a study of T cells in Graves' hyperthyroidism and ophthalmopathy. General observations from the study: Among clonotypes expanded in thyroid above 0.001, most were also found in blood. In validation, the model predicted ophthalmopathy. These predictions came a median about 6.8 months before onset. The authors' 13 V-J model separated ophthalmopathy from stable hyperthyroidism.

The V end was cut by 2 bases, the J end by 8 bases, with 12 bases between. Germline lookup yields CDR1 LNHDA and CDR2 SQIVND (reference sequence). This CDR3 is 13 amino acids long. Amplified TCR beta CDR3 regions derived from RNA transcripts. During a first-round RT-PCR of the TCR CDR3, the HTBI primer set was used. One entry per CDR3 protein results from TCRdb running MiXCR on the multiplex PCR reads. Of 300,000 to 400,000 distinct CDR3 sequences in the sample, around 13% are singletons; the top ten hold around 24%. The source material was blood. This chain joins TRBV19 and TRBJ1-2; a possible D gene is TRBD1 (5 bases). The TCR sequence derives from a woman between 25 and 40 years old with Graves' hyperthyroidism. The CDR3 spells CASSIRDRPGYTF. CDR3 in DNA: TGTGCCAGTAGTATACGGGACCGCCCGGGCTACACCTTC.